Shown below are 20 T cell receptor beta chains from a single sample sequenced in a study of CD8 T cells in ankylosing spondylitis. Study results and limitations: What appeared characteristic of ankylosing spondylitis blood was a TCR beta motif of fewer than ten highly homologous variants.

These receptors' targets are unknown. TCRdb itself ran the 5' RACE reads through MiXCR, one entry per CDR3 protein. Of fewer than 550,000 distinct CDR3 sequences listed, roughly 5.2% are singletons. Specimen: blood, either unsorted or a sorted T cell fraction (not recorded which). These receptors were taken from a male donor with ankylosing spondylitis.

The table lists this clonotype with many counts. The V call is TRBV4-1, the J call TRBJ1-2, with 12 bases that match TRBD1. This CDR3 contains 17 residues. CDR1 MGHRA and CDR2 YSYEKL come from the germline V gene. Trimming cost V 0 bases and J 8 bases; bases outside gene matches: 10. The CDR3 loop reads CASSQDTPGQGANGYTF. The CDR3 region has the DNA TGCGCCAGCAGCCAAGATACTCCGGGACAGGGGGCGAACGGCTACACCTTC.

This clonotype was observed a few times. The germline gene is not matched at one end of the junction; a read error may be the cause. The V call is TRBV5-1, the J call TRBJ2-5; the D gene could be TRBD1 or TRBD2 (6 bases each). Germline CDR1 and CDR2: SGHRS and YFSETQ. The CDR3 length is 13 residues. The CDR3 protein is CASTLGGPETQYF. CDR3 coding DNA: TGCGCCAGCACCTTGGGGGGCCCAGAGACCCAGTACTTC. The entire variable domain, with the rest obtained from reference TRBV5-1 and TRBJ2-5, is as follows: KAGVTQTPRYLIKTRGQQVTLSCSPISGHRSVSWYQQTPGQGLQFLFEYFSETQRNKGNFPGRFSGRQFSNSRSEMNVSTLELGDSALYLCASTLGGPETQYFGPGTRLLVL.

This clonotype showed up many times. The J gene is TRBJ2-2, the V gene TRBV12-3 or TRBV12-4; D not resolved. Trimming took 7 bases from V and 6 from J, leaving 12 bases between them. CDR3 length equals 13 residues. The CDR3 reads CASTRRVAGELFF. In DNA form, the CDR3 reads TGTGCCAGCACCCGACGGGTAGCCGGGGAGCTGTTTTTT.

This clonotype was seen at least ten times. The V and J genes are TRBV6-1 and TRBJ1-1, with TRBD1 matching over 9 bases. Looked up from germline, CDR1 is MNHNS and CDR2 is SASEGT. The CDR3 has 14 amino acids. J was trimmed by 3 bases and V by 6 bases; bases with no gene match: 5. This CDR3 reads CASSQDRGHTEAFF. CDR3 sequence (DNA): TGTGCCAGCAGCCAGGACAGGGGCCACACTGAAGCTTTCTTT.

This clonotype appeared many times. This rearrangement joins TRBV24-1 to TRBJ2-1; perhaps TRBD2 as D (6 bases). The germline V gene encodes CDR1 KGHDR and CDR2 SFDVKD. The CDR3 length is 16 residues. Trimming removed 4 bases from V and 6 bases from J, with 18 bases in between. CDR3: CATSDSSSDLGNEQFF. The CDR3 nucleotides read TGTGCCACCAGTGACTCTTCTAGCGATCTCGGCAATGAGCAGTTCTTC.

This clonotype was seen a single time. The rearrangement links TRBV2 to TRBJ2-7; either TRBD1 or TRBD2 may supply D (6 bases each). The CDR3 sequence is 14 residues long. Trimming left V 3 bases short and J 2 bases short, with 11 bases between. The germline V gene encodes CDR1 SNHLY and CDR2 FYNNEI. Here the CDR3 DNA reads TGTGCCAGCAGTGATTTGGGGGGCGCCTACGAGCAGTACTTC. It codes for CASSDLGGAYEQYF.

This clonotype was picked up many times. The V and J genes are TRBV7-9 and TRBJ2-1; a weak D match, TRBD2 (6 bases). The germline V gene has CDR1 SEHNR and CDR2 FQNEAQ (reference sequence). Trimming shortened V by 10 bases and J by 1 base, and 14 bases separated the two germline ends. The CDR3 is 14 amino acids. The CDR3 region is CATQGGTSYNEQFF. CDR3 nucleotides: TGTGCCACCCAAGGCGGGACTTCCTACAATGAGCAGTTCTTC. Drawing the rest from reference TRBV7-9 and TRBJ2-1, the complete variable domain is DTGVSQNPRHKITKRGQNVTFRCDPISEHNRLYWYRQTLGQGPEFLTYFQNEAQLEKSRLLSDRFSAERPKGSFSTLEIQRTEQGDSAMYLCATQGGTSYNEQFFGPGTRLTVL.

This clonotype was seen repeatedly, ten times or more. The V gene is TRBV5-6, the J gene TRBJ2-3, with 9 bases aligning to TRBD2. With 1 base clipped from V and 0 bases from J, the junction kept 6 bases outside the gene matches. Germline CDR1 is SGHDT and CDR2 is YYEEEE. This CDR3 has 17 residues. The CDR3 spells CASSLWVLAGSTDTQYF. DNA for the CDR3: TGTGCCAGCAGCTTGTGGGTTCTAGCGGGGAGCACAGATACGCAGTATTTT.

To note about this clonotype: This may be a read error, as it is one base from a much larger clone. The rearrangement joins TRBV7-2 to TRBJ2-1; TRBD1 matches at 9 bases. The trim removed 5 bases at V and 1 base at J, leaving 9 bases unmatched. The length of the CDR3 is 17 residues. Germline assignment: CDR1 SGHTA and CDR2 FQGNSA. The CDR3 coding sequence is TGTGCCAGCAGCGGGGTAAATGACAGGGGGTCCTACAATGAGCAGTTCTTC. Translating it yields CASSGVNDRGSYNEQFF.

In this sample, this clonotype turned up many times. The gene calls are TRBV5-1 and TRBJ1-1; 7 bases are a match to TRBD1. V lost 3 bases to trimming and J lost 3 bases; unmatched junction nucleotides: 11. The CDR3 is 16 residues long. Germline V gene lookup returns CDR1 SGHRS and CDR2 YFSETQ. This chain's CDR3 is CASSWRGQPGDTEAFF. CDR3 nucleotides: TGCGCCAGCAGCTGGAGGGGACAGCCGGGGGACACTGAAGCTTTCTTT.

This clonotype was seen many times. V usage is TRBV28 and J usage is TRBJ1-1; no definite D call. Germline V lookup: CDR1 MDHEN, CDR2 SYDVKM. This CDR3 is 14 amino acids long. V was shortened by 0 bases and J by 6 bases, with 11 bases between the two germline ends. CDR3 residues: CASSLWGSDPEAFF. In DNA, the CDR3 is TGTGCCAGCAGTTTATGGGGTAGTGATCCTGAAGCTTTCTTT.

In the case of this clonotype: A junction boundary mismatches the germline segment, possibly from a read error. The V call is TRBV7-2, the J call TRBJ2-3; 7 bases line up with TRBD1. CDR3 length: 14 amino acids. From germline, CDR1 is SGHTA and CDR2 FQGNSA. This CDR3 is CASSLLGGTDTQSF. DNA of the CDR3: TGTGCCAGCAGCCTTCTAGGGGGCACAGATACGCAGTCTTTT.

The table lists this clonotype with many counts. This chain links TRBV6-2 or TRBV6-3 with TRBJ2-7; a possible D gene is TRBD2 (5 bases). V was shortened by 5 bases and J by 7 bases, with 12 bases between the two germline ends. The CDR3 runs to 12 residues. Per germline, CDR1 MNHEY and CDR2 SVGEGT. The CDR3 protein is CASSLTTSEQYF. CDR3 sequence (DNA): TGTGCCAGCAGTCTAACCACTAGTGAGCAGTACTTC.

This clonotype was recorded a few times. The rearrangement joins TRBV7-8 to TRBJ2-1; 10 bases are shared with TRBD2. The ends lost 5 bases at V and 0 bases at J; junction bases unmatched: 4. Germline lookup yields CDR1 SGHVS and CDR2 FQNEAQ. CDR3 size: 16 residues. This chain's CDR3 is CASSRTSGPSYNEQFF. In DNA form, the CDR3 reads TGTGCCAGCAGCCGGACTAGCGGACCCTCCTACAATGAGCAGTTCTTC.

This clonotype was counted many times. In DNA, the CDR3 is TGCGCCAGCAGCTTCCGACAGGGCAGGAATGAGCAGTTCTTC. This sequence encodes CASSFRQGRNEQFF. The gene calls are TRBV5-1 and TRBJ2-1; 7 bases map to TRBD1. The CDR3 extends over 14 amino acids. V was pared by 2 bases and J by 7 bases, with 6 bases of the junction left unmatched. Looked up from germline, CDR1 is SGHRS and CDR2 is YFSETQ.

The V call is TRBV5-1, the J call TRBJ2-5; D gene ambiguous. CDR1 is SGHRS, CDR2 YFSETQ, per germline. This CDR3 comprises 15 residues. Trimming removed 0 bases at V and 4 bases at J, with 13 bases between. CDR3 region: CASSLDGTLGETQYF. CDR3 nucleotide sequence: TGCGCCAGCAGCTTGGATGGAACCCTGGGAGAGACCCAGTACTTC.

This clonotype has a handful of counts. The V and J genes are TRBV29-1 and TRBJ2-1, with TRBD2 matching 13 bases. The CDR3 runs to 17 residues. Germline CDR1 and CDR2: SQVTM and ANQGSEA. V was pared by 4 bases and J by 0 bases, with 6 bases of the junction left unmatched. CDR3 amino acids: CSVVGLAGVHSYNEQFF. Here the CDR3 DNA reads TGCAGCGTTGTCGGACTAGCGGGGGTACACTCCTACAATGAGCAGTTCTTC.

This clonotype turned up a few times. The CDR3 region has the DNA TGTGCCAGCAGCCTAGGGGCCAGCAAAGAGACCCAGTACTTC. It is translated as CASSLGASKETQYF. The chain combines TRBV12-3 or TRBV12-4 with TRBJ2-5, with a tentative D call TRBD1 (5 bases). V was trimmed by 6 bases and J by 3 bases, leaving 14 bases between them. This CDR3 is 14 amino acids long.

This clonotype was seen ten or more times. CDR3 residues: CASSYSWTATSYEQYF. CDR3 bases: TGTGCCAGCAGTTACTCATGGACAGCAACCTCCTACGAGCAGTACTTC. The rearrangement links TRBV6-2 or TRBV6-3 to TRBJ2-7; D may be TRBD1 (6 bases). V lost 0 bases, J lost 0 bases, and 12 bases lay in between. There are 16 residues in the CDR3. Germline loops: CDR1 MNHEY, CDR2 SVGEGT.

This clonotype was detected ten times or more. The V and J genes are TRBV6-2 or TRBV6-3 and TRBJ2-1; 9 nucleotides line up with TRBD1. Germline V CDR1 and CDR2: MNHEY, SVGEGT. The CDR3 length is 15 residues. Trimming cost V 7 bases and J 4 bases; bases outside gene matches: 8. The CDR3 DNA reads as TGTGCCAGCAACAAACCGGGACAGGGATACAATGAGCAGTTCTTC. Translation gives CASNKPGQGYNEQFF.